A selection of T cell receptor beta chains follows, all from one sample in a study of shared clonotypes between healthy human individuals. The protocol was immunoSEQ multiplex PCR, while the TCRdb copy is restricted to in-frame clones and leaves out a portion. Here the sample spans some 2.3 million clones, over 90% being singletons. The specimen was naive CD4+ T cells from PBMCs. All receptors derive from a young man in good health. Some clones in this sample may be carry-over from other donors' samples. Each CDR3 is given with its conserved first and last residue. D genes are given only for firm matches. Rows may omit the clone size; those that give it use once, few, many or a size class.

D	size	J	V	CDR3	DNA
TRBD1	NA	TRBJ2-7	TRBV20-1	CRTGKEEQYF	TGCAGGACAGGGAAGGAAGAGCAGTACTTC
NA	NA	TRBJ2-5	TRBV6-1	CASSAERGWETQYF	TGTGCCAGCAGCGCCGAGCGCGGGTGGGAGACCCAGTACTTC
TRBD1	once	TRBJ1-2	TRBV28	CASSLTGGAHGYTF	TGTGCCAGCAGTCTGACAGGGGGCGCGCATGGCTACACCTTC
NA	NA	TRBJ2-3	TRBV18	CASSPPTGRAADTQYF	TGTGCCAGCTCACCACCTACAGGGCGGGCAGCAGATACGCAGTATTTT
NA	NA	TRBJ2-1	TRBV14	CASSLELSLREQFF	TGTGCCAGCAGCCTTGAACTCAGCCTTCGGGAGCAGTTCTTC
NA	NA	TRBJ2-7	TRBV5-1	CASSRGTSAKGYEQYF	TGCGCCAGCAGCCGGGGGACCTCTGCAAAGGGGTACGAGCAGTACTTC
NA	NA	TRBJ2-3	TRBV9	CASSVAGFDTQYF	TGTGCCAGCAGCGTGGCCGGGTTCGATACGCAGTATTTT
NA	NA	TRBJ1-6	TRBV5-6	CASSFYGQLPPLHF	TGTGCCAGCAGCTTTTACGGACAGCTCCCACCCCTCCACTTT
TRBD2	NA	TRBJ2-7	TRBV10-3	CAISTGTSGRAYEQYF	TGTGCCATCAGTACCGGGACTAGCGGGAGGGCCTACGAGCAGTACTTC
TRBD1	NA	TRBJ1-1	TRBV19	CASSTDRGRTEAFF	TGTGCCAGTAGTACAGACAGGGGCCGCACTGAAGCTTTCTTT
NA	NA	TRBJ1-2	TRBV19	CASSIIRSGGFNYGYTF	TGTGCCAGTAGTATAATTAGGAGCGGTGGGTTTAACTATGGCTACACCTTC
NA	NA	TRBJ2-3	TRBV20-1	CSAATSTQYF	TGCAGTGCTGCAACTAGCACGCAGTATTTT
TRBD1	NA	TRBJ2-2	TRBV7-3	CASSPSRDSGELFF	TGTGCCAGCAGCCCGTCCCGGGACAGCGGGGAGCTGTTTTTT
TRBD1	NA	TRBJ2-3	TRBV4-1	CASSQQGQGIVDTQYF	TGCGCCAGCAGCCAACAGGGACAGGGGATAGTGGATACGCAGTATTTT
NA	once	TRBJ1-5	TRBV28	CASISRVRFGPQHF	TGTGCCAGCATATCCAGGGTGCGGTTTGGGCCCCAGCATTTT
TRBD2	NA	TRBJ2-7	TRBV5-1	CASSRGLAGVPHEQYF	TGCGCCAGCAGCCGGGGACTAGCGGGAGTCCCCCACGAGCAGTACTTC
NA	NA	TRBJ1-2	TRBV28	CASRRGQPYGYTF	TGTGCCAGCAGGCGGGGGCAGCCTTATGGCTACACCTTC
TRBD1	NA	TRBJ1-4	TRBV28	CASGTGNEKLFF	TGTGCCAGCGGGACAGGGAATGAAAAACTGTTTTTT
NA	NA	TRBJ2-7	TRBV27	CASSAAGQHYEQYF	TGTGCCAGCAGTGCCGCGGGACAGCATTACGAGCAGTACTTC
TRBD2	NA	TRBJ2-2	TRBV7-9	CASSLLLAGSTGELFF	TGTGCCAGCAGCTTACTACTAGCGGGGAGCACCGGGGAGCTGTTTTTT
NA	NA	TRBJ1-5	TRBV7-9	CASSRQGGQPQHF	TGTGCCAGCAGTAGGCAGGGTGGACAGCCCCAGCATTTT
NA	NA	TRBJ1-3	TRBV28	CASSLFGGPPRNTIYF	TGTGCCAGCAGTTTATTTGGGGGCCCTCCGAGGAACACCATATATTTT
NA	NA	TRBJ2-7	TRBV1	CTSSHEPRMMGAAEQYF	TGCACCAGCAGCCACGAACCACGGATGATGGGGGCCGCAGAGCAGTACTTC
TRBD1	NA	TRBJ1-5	TRBV6-1	CASRQGTYSNQPQHF	TGTGCCAGCAGACAGGGGACTTATAGCAATCAGCCCCAGCATTTT
NA	NA	TRBJ2-7	TRBV5-5	CASRDTGLYEQYF	TGTGCCAGCCGCGACACCGGCCTCTACGAGCAGTACTTC
TRBD1	NA	TRBJ2-7	TRBV10-1	CASSGLVPGQGATEQYF	TGCGCCAGCAGTGGGCTGGTACCGGGACAGGGGGCAACCGAGCAGTACTTC
NA	NA	TRBJ1-1	TRBV18	CASSLGRLGNTEAFF	TGTGCCAGCTCACTGGGACGGCTCGGAAACACTGAAGCTTTCTTT
NA	NA	TRBJ2-3	TRBV9	CASSASLTGSDTQYF	TGTGCCAGCAGCGCTTCTCTGACCGGGTCAGATACGCAGTATTTT